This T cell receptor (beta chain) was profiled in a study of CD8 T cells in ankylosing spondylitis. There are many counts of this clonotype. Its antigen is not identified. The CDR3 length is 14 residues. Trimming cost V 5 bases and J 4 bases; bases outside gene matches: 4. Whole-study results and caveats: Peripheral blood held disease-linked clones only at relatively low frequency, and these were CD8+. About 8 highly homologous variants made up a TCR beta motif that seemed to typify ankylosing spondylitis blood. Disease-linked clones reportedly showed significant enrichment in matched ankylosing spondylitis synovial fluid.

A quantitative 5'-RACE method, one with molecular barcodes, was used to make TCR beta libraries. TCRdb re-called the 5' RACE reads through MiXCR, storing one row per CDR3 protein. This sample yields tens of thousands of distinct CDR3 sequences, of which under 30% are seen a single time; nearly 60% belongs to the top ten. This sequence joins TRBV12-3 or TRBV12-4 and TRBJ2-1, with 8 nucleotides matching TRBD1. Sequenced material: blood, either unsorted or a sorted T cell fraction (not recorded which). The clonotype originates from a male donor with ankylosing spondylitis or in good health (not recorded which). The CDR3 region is CASSRDRLYNEQFF. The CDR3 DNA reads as TGTGCCAGCAGTCGGGACAGGTTATACAATGAGCAGTTCTTC.